Listed here are 6 T cell receptor beta chains from one sample, sequenced in a study of T cell repertoires in cytomegalovirus infection (dated by TCRdb to the late 2010s). Their cognate antigens are unknown. In light of the paper, this sample's treatment or condition label describes: in vitro stimulation with specific CMV peptide epitopes to enrich CMV-specific T cells. This sample was sequenced with an Illumina HiSeq 1500. Starting from the raw public reads, TCRdb applied fastp trimming at Q25, assembled clones with MiXCR and retained in-frame beta chains. Each entry merges the rows of one CDR3 protein and shows their most common DNA and genes. The sample table shows some 920,000 distinct CDR3 sequences, and around 32% are seen once. The top ten clonotypes cover roughly 13% of the sample. This material consisted of cultured CD8+ T cells from PBMCs, taken from culture after CMV antigen stimulation. The receptors stem from a human donor in good health (CMV status not recorded). Some clones in this sample may be carry-over from other donors' samples.

Ten or more counts support this clonotype. The CDR3 DNA reads as TGTGCCAGCAGCTCCCTGGGACAGGGGCACTACGAGCAGTACTTC. It is translated as CASSSLGQGHYEQYF. The V and J genes are TRBV7-2 and TRBJ2-7, with 10 bases aligning to TRBD1. Germline CDR1 is SGHTA and CDR2 is FQGNSA. This CDR3 is built from 15 residues. V shed 4 bases, J shed 3 bases, and the junction held 6 bases outside the gene matches. The full variable domain, rest sourced from reference TRBV7-2 and TRBJ2-7, is GAGVSQSPSNKVTEKGKDVELRCDPISGHTALYWYRQSLGQGLEFLIYFQGNSAPDKSGLPSDRFSAERTGGSVSTLTIQRTQQEDSAVYLCASSSLGQGHYEQYFGPGTRLTVT.

The V gene is TRBV5-1, the J gene TRBJ2-3, with 8 bases matching TRBD2. Losses at the gene ends were 0 bases for V and 6 bases for J; bases not matched to a gene: 6. This CDR3 is built from 15 residues. The V gene's germline CDR1 is SGHRS and CDR2 YFSETQ. CDR3 in DNA: TGCGCCAGCAGCTTGGATAGCGGGGTGACTGATACGCAGTATTTT. This gives the protein CASSLDSGVTDTQYF.

V and J are TRBV6-6 and TRBJ1-2; TRBD1 might be the D (6 bases). CDR3 size: 14 residues. V lost 5 bases and J 0 bases, leaving 10 bases between the germline ends. Germline CDR1 MNHNY, CDR2 SVGAGI (reference sequence). CDR3 nucleotides: TGTGCCAGCAGTCACAGGGATACTAACTATGGCTACACCTTC. It encodes CASSHRDTNYGYTF.

This clonotype appeared a few times. The V call is TRBV6-6, the J call TRBJ2-5; D ambiguous. Germline-derived CDR1 and CDR2 are MNHNY and SVGAGI (reference sequence). Trimming left V 7 bases short and J 5 bases short, with 11 bases between. The length of the CDR3 is 12 residues. CDR3 amino acids: CASTGSEETQYF. In DNA form, the CDR3 reads TGTGCCAGCACCGGGTCGGAGGAGACCCAGTACTTC.

V is TRBV3-1 and J is TRBJ2-5; TRBD2 agrees at 10 bases. The CDR3 length is 20 residues. V dropped 0 bases and J dropped 1; count of bases not matched to a gene: 14. Germline V gene sequence: CDR1 LGHDT, CDR2 YNNKEL (reference sequence). The CDR3 DNA follows: TGTGCCAGCAGCCAAGAGGGCACGGGTCGGCCTAGCGGGGGCCAAGAGACCCAGTACTTC. This gives the protein CASSQEGTGRPSGGQETQYF.

The table lists this clonotype with a count of one. The chain couples TRBV12-3 or TRBV12-4 to TRBJ2-2; no firm D call. The CDR3 has 14 amino acids. V dropped 8 bases and J dropped 0 bases, with 10 bases sitting between them. The CDR3 coding sequence is TGTGCCAGCGAAGCTCTTACGAACACCGGGGAGCTGTTTTTT. It is translated as CASEALTNTGELFF.